The T cell receptor beta chain under discussion was sequenced for a study of blood T cell repertoires in COVID-19. Looking at the study overall: Collection of acute and convalescent COVID-19 samples took place in the United States, Italy and Spain. T cells, B-cell-depleted T cells, or PBMCs provided the cDNA or gDNA that served as material.

This table comes from immunoSEQ multiplex PCR, and its TCRdb copy is limited to in-frame clones, with some not included. The data hold about 150,000 clones, with around 82% observed a single time. The CDR3 has 14 residues. The germline V and J ends were trimmed by 2 bases and 3 bases, with 8 bases remaining between them. The TCR sequence derives from a man in his 60s with active or convalescent COVID-19. Material: peripheral blood. This rearrangement joins TRBV23-1 to TRBJ2-1, with D maybe TRBD1 (6 bases). TRBV23-1 belongs to the ORF category, with a function that is uncertain. This CDR3 reads CASSQKDSYNEQFF. The CDR3 DNA reads TGCGCCAGCAGTCAAAAGGACAGCTACAATGAGCAGTTCTTC.